These T cell receptor beta chains were read from a single sample in a study of blood T cell repertoires in COVID-19. Method: immunoSEQ multiplex PCR; TCRdb's copy keeps in-frame clones and lacks some. This table holds about 250,000 clones, approximately 80% found once. The sample taken for sequencing was PBMCs or T cells enriched from blood (not recorded which). The receptors shown here come from a man aged 35 to 55 who had been exposed to COVID-19. Each CDR3 is given with its conserved first and last residue. Fields, in order: J gene, V gene, clone size, CDR3 protein. Expanded clones get a size class; other rows say once, few or many, or leave the size out.

>TRBJ1-4|TRBV7-9|.
CASSLDGGEEKLFF
>TRBJ2-7|TRBV12-5|.
CASHRGTDYEQYF
>TRBJ2-1|TRBV19|.
CASSIGQGWNEQFF
>TRBJ2-1|TRBV24-1|.
CATSRDFDNEQFF
>TRBJ1-4|TRBV5-8|once
CASHYDRGHEKLFF
>TRBJ1-5|TRBV7-8|.
CASSPRQGTSNQPQHF
>TRBJ1-1|TRBV5-4|.
CASSLFSQGAKEAFF
>TRBJ2-3|TRBV13|.
CASSARLAGGPLDTQYF
>TRBJ2-2|TRBV21-1|.
CAPLKKGGRARASGELFF
>TRBJ2-5|TRBV6-5|once
CASSSGQGRETQYF
>TRBJ2-7|TRBV30|.
CACLSKTSSYEQYF
>TRBJ1-5|TRBV6-6|.
CASSPGWGDRSNQPQHF
>TRBJ2-1|TRBV6-4|medium-sized
CASSLAGENEQFF
>TRBJ2-5|TRBV19|.
CASNDRGQETQYF
>TRBJ1-1|TRBV5-8|.
CASSIRTGRNTEAFF
>TRBJ2-5|TRBV7-3|.
CASSFVLVQGHQRPQYF
>TRBJ2-2|TRBV19|.
CAIQGYTGELFF
>TRBJ2-7|TRBV23-1|.
CASSQSRPAGSLSEQYF
>TRBJ2-3|TRBV11-2|.
CASSLGGGSADTQYF
>TRBJ1-1|TRBV9|.
CASSPQGGRDPTFTEAFF
>TRBJ1-1|TRBV18|.
CASSQGARAEAFF
>TRBJ2-7|TRBV5-4|.
CASSLLAGGREQYF
>TRBJ2-5|TRBV7-9|.
CASSLALLGGGRETQYF
>TRBJ1-1|TRBV24-1|.
CATRDYQDTEAFF
>TRBJ1-2|TRBV3-1/TRBV3-2|.
CASSQDGQEYGYTF
>TRBJ1-2|TRBV6-4|.
CASSDRRDRSSSRKHTNYGYTF
>TRBJ2-7|TRBV5-6|.
CASRGTGPVEQYF